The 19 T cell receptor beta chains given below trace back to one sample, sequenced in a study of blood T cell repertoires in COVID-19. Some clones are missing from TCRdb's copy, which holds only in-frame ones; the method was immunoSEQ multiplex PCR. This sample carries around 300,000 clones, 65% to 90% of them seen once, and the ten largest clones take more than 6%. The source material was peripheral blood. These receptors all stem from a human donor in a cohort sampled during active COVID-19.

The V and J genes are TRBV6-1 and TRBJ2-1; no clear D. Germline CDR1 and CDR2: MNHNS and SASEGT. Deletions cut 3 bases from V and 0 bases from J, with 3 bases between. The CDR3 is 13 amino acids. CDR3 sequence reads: CASSDSSYNEQFF. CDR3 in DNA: TGTGCCAGCAGTGACAGCTCCTACAATGAGCAGTTCTTC.

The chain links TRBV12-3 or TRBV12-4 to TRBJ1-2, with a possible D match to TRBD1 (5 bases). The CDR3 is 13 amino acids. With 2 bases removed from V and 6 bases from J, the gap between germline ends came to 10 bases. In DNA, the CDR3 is TGTGCCAGCAGTTTACTCGCAGGGAATGGCTACACCTTC. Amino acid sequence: CASSLLAGNGYTF.

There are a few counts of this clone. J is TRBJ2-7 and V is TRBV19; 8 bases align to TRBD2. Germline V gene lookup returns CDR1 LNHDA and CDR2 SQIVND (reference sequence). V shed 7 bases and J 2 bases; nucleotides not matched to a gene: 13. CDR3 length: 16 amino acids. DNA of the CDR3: TGTGCCAGTATGGTGACTGGGGTAGCGGGGACCTACGAGCAGTACTTC. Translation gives CASMVTGVAGTYEQYF. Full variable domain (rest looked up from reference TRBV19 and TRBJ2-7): DGGITQSPKYLFRKEGQNVTLSCEQNLNHDAMYWYRQDPGQGLRLIYYSQIVNDFQKGDIAEGYSVSREKKESFPLTVTSAQKNPTAFYLCASMVTGVAGTYEQYFGPGTRLTVT.

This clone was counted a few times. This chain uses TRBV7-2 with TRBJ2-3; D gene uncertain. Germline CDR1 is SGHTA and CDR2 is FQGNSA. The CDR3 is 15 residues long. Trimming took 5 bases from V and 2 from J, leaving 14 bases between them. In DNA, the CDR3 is TGTGCCAGCAGCCGTTTTTCAGGTTCCACAGATACGCAGTATTTT. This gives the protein CASSRFSGSTDTQYF.

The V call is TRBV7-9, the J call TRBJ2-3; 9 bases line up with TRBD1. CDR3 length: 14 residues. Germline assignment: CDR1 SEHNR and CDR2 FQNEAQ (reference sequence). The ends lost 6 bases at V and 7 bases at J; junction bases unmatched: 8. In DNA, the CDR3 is TGTGCCAGCAGACCGGGACAGGGAGTGAATACGCAGTATTTT. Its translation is CASRPGQGVNTQYF.

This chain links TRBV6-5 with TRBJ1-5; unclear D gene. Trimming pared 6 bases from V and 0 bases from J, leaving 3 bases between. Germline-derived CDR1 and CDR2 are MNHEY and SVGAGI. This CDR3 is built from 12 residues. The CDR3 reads CASRHSNQPQHF. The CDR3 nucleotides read TGTGCCAGCAGACATAGCAATCAGCCCCAGCATTTT.

CDR3 sequence: CASGLTGDEQYF. The CDR3, as DNA: TGTGCTAGTGGTTTGACGGGAGACGAGCAGTACTTC. The chain recombines TRBV12-5 with TRBJ2-7; D is possibly TRBD2 (6 bases). V shed 2 bases and J shed 5 bases, with 7 bases lying between them. Germline CDR1 LGHNT, CDR2 FRNRAP. The length of the CDR3 is 12 residues. Full variable domain (missing parts from reference TRBV12-5 and TRBJ2-7): DARVTQTPRHKVTEMGQEVTMRCQPILGHNTVFWYRQTMMQGLELLAYFRNRAPLDDSGMPKDRFSAEMPDATLATLKIQPSEPRDSAVYFCASGLTGDEQYFGPGTRLTVT.

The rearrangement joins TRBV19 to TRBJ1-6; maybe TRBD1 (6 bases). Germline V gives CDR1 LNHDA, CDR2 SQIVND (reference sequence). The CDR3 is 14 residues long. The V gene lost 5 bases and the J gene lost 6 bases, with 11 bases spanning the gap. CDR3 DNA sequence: TGTGCCAGTAGTCAGGGGATGGTTAATTCACCCCTCCACTTT. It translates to CASSQGMVNSPLHF.

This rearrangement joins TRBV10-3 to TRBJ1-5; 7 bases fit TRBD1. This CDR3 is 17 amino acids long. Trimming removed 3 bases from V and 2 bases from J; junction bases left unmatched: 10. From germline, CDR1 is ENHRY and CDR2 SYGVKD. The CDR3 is CAISDGDRAGGNQPQHF. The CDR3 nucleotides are TGTGCCATCAGTGATGGCGACAGGGCTGGGGGCAATCAGCCCCAGCATTTT.

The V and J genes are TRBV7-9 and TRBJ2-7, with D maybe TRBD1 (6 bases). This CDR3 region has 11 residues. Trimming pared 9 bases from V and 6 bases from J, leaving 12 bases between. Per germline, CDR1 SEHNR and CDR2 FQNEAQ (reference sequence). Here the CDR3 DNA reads TGTGCCAGTGCCATAGGGGGCGAGCAGTACTTC. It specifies CASAIGGEQYF.

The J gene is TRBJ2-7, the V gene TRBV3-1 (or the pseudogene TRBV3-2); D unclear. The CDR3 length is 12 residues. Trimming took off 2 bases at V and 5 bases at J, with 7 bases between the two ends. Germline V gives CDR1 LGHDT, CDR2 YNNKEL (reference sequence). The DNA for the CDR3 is TGTGCCAGCAGCCAACGGTATAACGAGCAGTACTTC. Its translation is CASSQRYNEQYF.

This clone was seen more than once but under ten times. CDR3: CASSPDRVNYGYTF. For the CDR3, the DNA is TGTGCCAGCAGCCCTGACAGGGTAAACTATGGCTACACCTTC. This chain connects TRBV5-4 to TRBJ1-2, with 7 bases that match TRBD1. The germline gives CDR1 SGHNT, CDR2 YYREEE (reference sequence). Trimming at V came to 4 bases and at J to 2 bases, leaving 5 bases not matched to a gene. The CDR3 runs to 14 residues.

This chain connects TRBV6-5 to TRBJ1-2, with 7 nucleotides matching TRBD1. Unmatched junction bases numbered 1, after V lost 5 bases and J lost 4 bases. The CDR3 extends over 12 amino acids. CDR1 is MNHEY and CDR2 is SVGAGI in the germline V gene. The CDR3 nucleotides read TGTGCCAGCAGTAGGGACAGCTATGGCTACACCTTC. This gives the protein CASSRDSYGYTF.

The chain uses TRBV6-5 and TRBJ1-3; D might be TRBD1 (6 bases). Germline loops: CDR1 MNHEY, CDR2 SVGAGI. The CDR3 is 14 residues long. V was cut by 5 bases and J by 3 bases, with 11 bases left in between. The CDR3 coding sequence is TGTGCCAGCAGTCCTAGGGGGTATGGAAACACCATATATTTT. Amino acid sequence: CASSPRGYGNTIYF.

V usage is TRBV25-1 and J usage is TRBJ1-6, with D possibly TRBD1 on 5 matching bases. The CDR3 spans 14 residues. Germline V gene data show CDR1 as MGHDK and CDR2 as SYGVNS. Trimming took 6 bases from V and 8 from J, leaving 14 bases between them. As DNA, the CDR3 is TGTGCCAGCAGAGGCCAGGGATACTATTCACCCCTCCACTTT. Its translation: CASRGQGYYSPLHF. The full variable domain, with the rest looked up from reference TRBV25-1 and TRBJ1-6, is EADIYQTPRYLVIGTGKKITLECSQTMGHDKMYWYQQDPGMELHLIHYSYGVNSTEKGDLSSESTVSRIRTEHFPLTLESARPSHTSQYLCASRGQGYYSPLHFGNGTRLTVT.

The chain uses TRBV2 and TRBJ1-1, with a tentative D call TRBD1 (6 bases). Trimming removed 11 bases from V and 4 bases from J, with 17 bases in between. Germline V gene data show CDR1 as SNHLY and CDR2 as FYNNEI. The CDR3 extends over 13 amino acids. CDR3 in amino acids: CAGKQGLATEAFF. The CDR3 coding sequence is TGTGCCGGCAAACAGGGCTTAGCCACTGAAGCTTTCTTT.

The CDR3 sequence: CASGLDRDFNQPQHF. DNA of the CDR3: TGTGCTAGTGGTTTGGACAGGGATTTCAATCAGCCCCAGCATTTT. The V call is TRBV12-5, the J call TRBJ1-5; possibly TRBD1 for D (6 bases). Germline loops: CDR1 LGHNT, CDR2 FRNRAP. The CDR3 runs to 15 residues. The V and J ends lost 1 base and 3 bases respectively, with 10 bases between them.

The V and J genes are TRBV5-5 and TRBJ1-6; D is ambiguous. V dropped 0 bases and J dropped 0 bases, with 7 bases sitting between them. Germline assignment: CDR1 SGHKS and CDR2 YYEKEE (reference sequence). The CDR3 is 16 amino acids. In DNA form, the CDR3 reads TGTGCCAGCAGCTTGGGCATGAGCTCCTATAATTCACCCCTCCACTTT. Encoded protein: CASSLGMSSYNSPLHF.

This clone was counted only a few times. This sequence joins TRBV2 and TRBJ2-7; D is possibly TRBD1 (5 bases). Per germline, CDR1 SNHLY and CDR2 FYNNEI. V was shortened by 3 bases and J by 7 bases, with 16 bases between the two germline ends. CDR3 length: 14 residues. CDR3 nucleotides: TGTGCCAGCAGTGAGGGGCCTCGGCACCGGGAGCAGTACTTC. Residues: CASSEGPRHREQYF.